Detailed here is one T cell receptor beta chain. Its antigen specificity is not known. One base away there is no much larger clone; base qualities are not given. The immunoSEQ Assay, a bias-controlled multiplex PCR, was used to amplify TCRbeta CDR3 regions from genomic DNA. In the source study's methods: The number of nucleated cells in each sample was estimated from the amplification of reference gene primers within the assay. To quantify the absolute abundance of each unique TCRbeta CDR3 rearrangement, sequence reads were collapsed and filtered. For each sample, productive Simpson clonality was calculated as the square root of Simpson's diversity index across productive rearrangements. Imported from immuneACCESS, the table was reduced by TCRdb to in-frame sequences with V and J called. These copies leave out some clones; in studies compared against another copy, an unresolved V gene accounts for under half, and the cause of the remainder is not known. V, J and clone size are taken as reported in that table, and D and trimming were inferred from the DNA itself. The sample table contains about 300,000 clones; only one count was recorded for around 84% of them. The ten largest clones represent 10% of the sample.

CDR1 MDHEN and CDR2 SYDVKM are derived from the germline V gene. The germline ends are 9 bases apart after V is trimmed by 7 bases and J by 2 bases. From the cysteine up to the phenylalanine, the CDR3 has a length of 13 residues. Only the CDR3 region is kept as DNA, spanning 39 bases read in frame from base 1. The data originate from a study of blood T cell repertoires in COVID-19 (dated by TCRdb to between 2020 and 2021). Regarding the complete study: Samples covering the acute and convalescent phases of COVID-19 were provided by collaborators in the United States, Italy and Spain. A de-identified subject ID, COVID-19 status, age in years and sex were almost always included in the sample metadata. Where available, HLA class I and class II types were taken from metadata supplied by the sample provider and were not determined by assay-based typing. The dataset comprised deeply sampled blood TCRbeta repertoires from subjects exposed to, actively infected with, or recovered from COVID-19. The repertoires were released in a freely available public database meant as a resource for research on the immune response to SARS-CoV-2. The prospective study material was composed of cDNA or gDNA derived from T cells, B-cell-depleted T cells, or PBMCs. The samples were drawn from the first 160 participants of the ongoing ImmuneRACE study and from 1,254 subjects provided by 6 global collaborators.

What the work shows at the level of the full study, not this receptor alone: Clinical and demographic metadata were provided uncurated, with the amount varying by source and participant.

Participants in the prospective study were aged 18 to 89 years, lived in some 24 United States geographic areas, and enrolled through a virtual design. To assign participants to cohorts, the prospective study relied on clinical history that participants themselves reported in a screening survey and a study questionnaire. Recovered participants in ImmuneRACE Cohort 3 were defined by two consecutive negative NP/OP PCR tests, clearance by a healthcare professional, or resolution of symptoms. In the prospective study, whole blood, serum and a nasopharyngeal or oropharyngeal swab were collected from each participant by mobile phlebotomists. Over a roughly two-month period, participants in the prospective study had the option of providing additional blood draws and questionnaires. Before DNA extraction, blood samples from the prospective study were shipped at room temperature or frozen.

Material for sequencing was PBMCs or T cells enriched from blood (not recorded which). The chain links TRBV28 with TRBJ1-5; D gene: possibly TRBD1, on 5 matching bases. The receptor was derived from a woman between 18 and 30 years old who had recovered from COVID-19. DNA sequence: TGTGCCAGCACCCGGGGGGGCAATCAGCCCCAGCATTTT. Its translation reads: CASTRGGNQPQHF.